This note documents a single TCR beta chain sequence. Antigen unknown. The sample contains more than one DNA sequence encoding this CDR3. This specimen belongs to a study of cytomegalovirus exposure and HLA in healthy donors. Study-wide background: Genotyping showed approximately 81% of over 350 donors falling in the Caucasian-associated ancestry cluster. General study findings and limits: TCR beta sequences reportedly predicted the HLA-A and HLA-B alleles of most subjects accurately.

Germline CDR1 SEHNR, CDR2 FQNEAQ (reference sequence). V lost 1 base and J lost 1, with 8 bases in between. This CDR3 region has 15 residues. Primers for the PCR totalled 60 Vbeta and 13 Jbeta. Sequencing used immunoSEQ multiplex PCR; TCRdb keeps in-frame clones, though not all of them. The sample has 95,000 to 150,000 clones; approximately 80% are singletons. The material sequenced was PBMCs. V and J are TRBV7-9 and TRBJ2-1, with D maybe TRBD2 (6 bases). This TCR came from a woman aged 40 to 50 in good health and CMV-seropositive. CDR3 residues: CASSLGGDSYNEQFF. CDR3 DNA sequence: TGTGCCAGCAGCTTAGGGGGGGATTCCTACAATGAGCAGTTCTTC.